These 8 T cell receptor beta chains share one sample of origin, sequenced in a study of CD8 T cells in Susac syndrome. Random-hexamer reverse transcription was applied to roughly 0.5 to 1 ug RNA. TCRdb called the immunoSEQ multiplex PCR reads again in MiXCR, with one record for every CDR3 protein. The table has about 120,000 distinct CDR3 sequences, roughly 92% seen once. Input material: CD4+ T cells from PBMCs. These receptors all come from a human donor in good health.

The chain links TRBV11-1 to TRBJ1-1, with TRBD1 matching 11 bases. The V and J ends lost 4 bases and 4 bases, in that order; junction bases with no gene match: 5. The germline V gene has CDR1 SGHAT and CDR2 FQDESV (reference sequence). This CDR3 contains 15 residues. CDR3 region: CASSWRTGGGTEAFF. The CDR3 DNA is TGTGCCAGCAGCTGGCGGACAGGGGGCGGCACTGAAGCTTTCTTT. The full variable domain, rest sourced from reference TRBV11-1 and TRBJ1-1, is EAEVAQSPRYKITEKSQAVAFWCDPISGHATLYWYRQILGQGPELLVQFQDESVVDDSQLPKDRFSAERLKGVDSTLKIQPAELGDSAMYLCASSWRTGGGTEAFFGQGTRLTVV.

This clonotype was detected a few times. J is TRBJ2-6 and V is TRBV11-1; 8 nucleotides match TRBD1. Germline values: CDR1 SGHAT, CDR2 FQDESV (reference sequence). The CDR3 runs to 14 residues. The junction had 2 bases not matched to a gene; V was cut back by 8 bases and J by 2 bases. The CDR3, as DNA: TGTGCCAGCGGACAGGGTACTGGGGCCAACGTCCTGACTTTC. It translates to CASGQGTGANVLTF.

CDR3: CASSLTQGALLGSPLHF. CDR3 sequence (DNA): TGTGCCAGCAGTCTAACGCAGGGGGCCCTGCTCGGGTCACCCCTCCACTTT. This rearrangement joins TRBV6-1 to TRBJ1-6; 8 bases match TRBD1. Germline V gives CDR1 MNHNS, CDR2 SASEGT. This CDR3 is 17 amino acids long. V gave up 5 bases and J gave up 10 bases; unmatched junction bases: 16.

The chain has TRBV27 and TRBJ2-7; 7 positions match TRBD1. Germline V lookup: CDR1 MNHEY, CDR2 SMNVEV (reference sequence). The ends lost 5 bases at V and 5 bases at J; junction bases unmatched: 9. The CDR3 is made up of 14 amino acids. This chain's CDR3 is CASSARQGLDEQYF. The CDR3 region has the DNA TGTGCCAGCAGTGCCCGACAGGGTCTGGACGAGCAGTACTTC.

The chain employs TRBV28 and TRBJ2-1; 11 positions match TRBD1. Germline loops: CDR1 MDHEN, CDR2 SYDVKM. CDR3 size: 15 residues. The junction had 4 bases not matched to a gene; V was cut back by 6 bases and J by 3 bases. CDR3 sequence reads: CASRTGTGGYNEQFF. The CDR3 DNA reads TGTGCCAGCAGAACCGGGACAGGGGGCTACAATGAGCAGTTCTTC.

The chain's CDR3 is CASSPGQGHEQYF. The CDR3 nucleotides are TGTGCCAGCTCACCGGGACAGGGCCACGAGCAGTACTTC. The chain is built from TRBV18 and TRBJ2-7; 9 nucleotides match TRBD1. The CDR3 contains 13 residues. Germline values: CDR1 KGHSH, CDR2 LQKENI. The V and J ends lost 3 bases and 5 bases, in that order; junction bases with no gene match: 2.

J is TRBJ2-2 and V is TRBV6-1; TRBD2 matches at 10 bases. The CDR3 totals 16 residues. CDR1 is MNHNS and CDR2 is SASEGT in the germline V gene. Germline trimming cut 7 bases from V and 6 bases from J; bases unmatched to any gene: 11. This CDR3 reads CASKVLAGARSGELFF. In DNA, the CDR3 is TGTGCCAGCAAGGTTCTAGCGGGAGCCAGGTCCGGGGAGCTGTTTTTT.

The chain recombines TRBV2 with TRBJ1-4; 10 bases line up with TRBD1. The length of the CDR3 is 16 residues. Unmatched junction bases numbered 9, after V lost 6 bases and J lost 5 bases. Germline V gene lookup returns CDR1 SNHLY and CDR2 FYNNEI. CDR3 sequence: CASSRDRGSTNEKLFF. CDR3 sequence (DNA): TGTGCCAGCAGCCGGGACAGGGGTAGTACCAATGAAAAACTGTTTTTT. The full variable domain, rest sourced from reference TRBV2 and TRBJ1-4, is EPEVTQTPSHQVTQMGQEVILRCVPISNHLYFYWYRQILGQKVEFLVSFYNNEISEKSEIFDDQFSVERPDGSNFTLKIRSTKLEDSAMYFCASSRDRGSTNEKLFFGSGTQLSVL.